This T cell receptor beta chain is drawn from a study of early T cells in non-severe SARS-CoV-2 infection (TCRdb year 2021). With regard to the full study: TCR sequencing used bulk RNA from unsorted whole blood, so alpha and beta chains could not be paired. Overall results and qualifications from the work: VDJdb matching was skewed toward anti-spike CD8 responses and likely underestimated virus-specific expansions, missing private and CD4 specificities.

The cysteine opens and the phenylalanine closes a CDR3 of 12 amino acids. Of all the DNA, just the CDR3 is kept, 36 bases in frame from base 1. For this chain, trimming is 3 bases at the V end and 10 bases at the J end, and the number of junction bases without a gene match is 8. Based on the germline V gene, the CDR1 and CDR2 sequences are SQVTM and ANQGSEA. This clonotype was seen a handful of times. Its antigen remains undetermined. The record has no base qualities; no much larger clone is one base away. This was a case-control study nested in a cohort of healthcare workers in London, UK, who had nasopharyngeal swab PCR tests and blood samples taken every week. Healthcare workers were recruited between 23 and 31 March 2020, during the week of the UK lockdown, and were followed weekly for up to about 15 weeks. Library preparation employed 5' RACE. For sequencing, a NextSeq 500 was employed. Unique molecular identifiers were attached to individual cDNA molecules in the TCR library protocol so that sequencing error and PCR bias could be corrected. Both TCR alpha and beta chains were sequenced, and tight co-correlation was observed between alpha and beta sequence abundances in each sample. Per the authors' processing: V gene, J gene and CDR3 annotation of TCR sequences was performed with Decombinator V4. TCRs were defined as expanded if a significant change between any two time points was detected under a Poisson model with p below 0.0001. TCR abundances were normalised to the total number of TCRs sequenced per sample and were expressed as counts per million. MAIT TCRs were defined by TRAV1-2 paired with TRAJ12, TRAJ20 or TRAJ33, and iNKT TCRs by TRAV10 paired with TRAJ18. VDJdb, accessed 1 November 2021, was searched for CMV, EBV and SARS-CoV-2 annotated TCRs, with TCRs annotated for multiple antigens excluded. The public reads were quality trimmed at Q25 with fastp and then assembled into clones with MiXCR by TCRdb, keeping productive beta chains. When rows share a CDR3 protein, they turn into one entry using the most common DNA and genes. The V and J calls, along with clone size, are taken from TCRdb and not from the paper's own processing. The sample table holds under 140,000 distinct CDR3 sequences, of which 10% to 15% were seen once. The top ten hold 3.8% of the sample.

This TCR was sampled from an adult who was a healthcare worker with PCR-confirmed SARS-CoV-2 infection or an uninfected control (not recorded which). This specimen consisted of whole blood, obtained at baseline. The chain is assembled from TRBV29-1 and TRBJ1-1; TRBD1 matches 7 bases in the middle. This receptor has the CDR3 CSVEVLGGRAFF. The DNA sequence follows: TGCAGCGTTGAGGTTCTAGGGGGCAGAGCTTTCTTT.